This T cell receptor beta chain was found in a study of post-analysis software for immune sequencing data. Overall study results and limits: TRBV5-6, TRBV5-1 and TRBV20-1 belonged to a set of roughly 5 TRBV segments that were more frequent in patients than controls.

The CDR3 is made up of 15 amino acids. In germline, CDR1 is MNHEY, CDR2 SVGAGI. Trimming took 8 bases from V and 1 from J; bases not matched to a gene: 8. Unique molecular identifiers tagged the TCR beta cDNA libraries. TCRdb redid the calling of the PCR reads with MiXCR, one entry per CDR3 protein. The sample records hundreds of thousands of distinct CDR3 sequences, about 32% being singletons. This clonotype was counted between two and nine times. The antigen remains unidentified. Specimen: blood. The rearrangement joins TRBV6-5 to TRBJ2-3; 8 bases agree with TRBD1. This TCR was recovered from a girl aged 5-17 years with multiple sclerosis. CDR3 coding DNA: TGTGCCAGCCGCCGAACAGGGGGTGGCACAGATACGCAGTATTTT. It codes for CASRRTGGGTDTQYF.